Only one count was recorded for the clone carrying this T cell receptor beta chain. This may come from a read error, since a much larger clone is one base off. This sample is part of a study of CD8+CD57+ T cells in acquired aplastic anemia. In patients chosen for sequencing, flow cytometry had shown CD8+CD57+ cell expansion. Genomic DNA served as template for TCR beta VDJ and CDR3 profiling. TCRdb re-called the reads through MiXCR, storing one row per CDR3 protein. The data contain hundreds of thousands of distinct CDR3 sequences, over 25% of them singletons. Between the trimmed V and J ends, which lost 6 bases and 0 bases, there was a span of 6 bases. This CDR3 spans 13 amino acids. Germline CDR1 is ENHRY and CDR2 is SYGVKD.

The receptor was derived from a human donor with aplastic anemia. This chain connects TRBV10-3 to TRBJ1-3, with D possibly TRBD1 on 5 matching bases. Sequenced material: sorted CD4+, CD8+, or CD8+CD57+ T cells (not recorded which) from PBMCs. CDR3 bases: TGTGCCATCAGGACAGCCTCTGGAAACACCATATATTTT. Encoded protein: CAIRTASGNTIYF.